This TCR beta chain was captured by sequencing in a study of blood T cell repertoires in COVID-19. CDR1 is SEHNR and CDR2 is FQNEAQ in the germline V gene (reference sequence). V was clipped by 5 bases and J by 9 bases; unmatched bases: 10. The CDR3 runs to 15 residues. Sequenced by immunoSEQ multiplex PCR; TCRdb stores in-frame clones only, minus some. The table lists around 300,000 clones, around nine tenths of them singletons, with 1.7% in the top ten. The receptor was derived from a woman between 40 and 50 years old who had recovered from COVID-19. Sequenced sample: PBMCs or T cells enriched from blood (not recorded which). This sequence joins TRBV7-9 and TRBJ1-6, with TRBD1 identical over 7 bases. CDR3 region: CASSVDRELGSPLHF. The CDR3, as DNA: TGTGCCAGCAGCGTTGACAGGGAATTGGGTTCACCCCTCCACTTT. The full variable domain, with the rest looked up from reference TRBV7-9 and TRBJ1-6, is DTGVSQNPRHKITKRGQNVTFRCDPISEHNRLYWYRQTLGQGPEFLTYFQNEAQLEKSRLLSDRFSAERPKGSFSTLEIQRTEQGDSAMYLCASSVDRELGSPLHFGNGTRLTVT.